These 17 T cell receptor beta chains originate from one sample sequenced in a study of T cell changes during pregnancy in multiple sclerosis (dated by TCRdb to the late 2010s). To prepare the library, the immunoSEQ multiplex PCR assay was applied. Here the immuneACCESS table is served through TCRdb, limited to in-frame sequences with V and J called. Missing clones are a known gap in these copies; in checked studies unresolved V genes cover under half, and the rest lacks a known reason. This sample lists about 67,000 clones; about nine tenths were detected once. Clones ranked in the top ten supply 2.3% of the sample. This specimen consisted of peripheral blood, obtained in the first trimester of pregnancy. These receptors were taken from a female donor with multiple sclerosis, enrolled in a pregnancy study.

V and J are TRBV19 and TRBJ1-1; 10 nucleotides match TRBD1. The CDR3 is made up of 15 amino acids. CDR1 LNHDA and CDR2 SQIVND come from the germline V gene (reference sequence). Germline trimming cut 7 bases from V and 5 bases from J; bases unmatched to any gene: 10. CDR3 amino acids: CASTNYGQGVTEAFF. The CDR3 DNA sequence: TGTGCCAGTACTAATTATGGACAGGGGGTGACTGAAGCTTTCTTT.

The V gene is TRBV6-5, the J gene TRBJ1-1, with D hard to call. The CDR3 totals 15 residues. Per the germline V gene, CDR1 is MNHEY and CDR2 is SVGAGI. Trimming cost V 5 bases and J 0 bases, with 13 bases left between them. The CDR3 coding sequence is TGTGCCAGCAGTCCTCCCGGTCGTATGAACACTGAAGCTTTCTTT. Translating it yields CASSPPGRMNTEAFF.

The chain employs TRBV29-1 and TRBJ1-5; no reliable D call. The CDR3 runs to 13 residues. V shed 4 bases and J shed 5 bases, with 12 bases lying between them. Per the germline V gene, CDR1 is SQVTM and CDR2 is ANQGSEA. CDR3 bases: TGCAGCGTTGCGGTAAACAGAGATCAGCCCCAGCATTTT. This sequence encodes CSVAVNRDQPQHF.

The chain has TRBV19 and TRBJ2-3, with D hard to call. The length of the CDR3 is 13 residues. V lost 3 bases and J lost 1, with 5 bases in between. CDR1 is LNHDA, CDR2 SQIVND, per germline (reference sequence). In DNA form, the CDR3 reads TGTGCCAGTAGTATGGGCCGCACAGATACGCAGTATTTT. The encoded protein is CASSMGRTDTQYF.

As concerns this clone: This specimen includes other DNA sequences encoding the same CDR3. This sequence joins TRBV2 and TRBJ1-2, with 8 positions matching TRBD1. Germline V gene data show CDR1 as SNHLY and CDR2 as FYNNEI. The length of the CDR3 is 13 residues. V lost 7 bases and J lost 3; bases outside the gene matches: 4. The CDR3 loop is CASTRGRDYGYTF. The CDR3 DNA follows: TGTGCCAGCACCAGGGGGCGCGACTATGGCTACACCTTC.

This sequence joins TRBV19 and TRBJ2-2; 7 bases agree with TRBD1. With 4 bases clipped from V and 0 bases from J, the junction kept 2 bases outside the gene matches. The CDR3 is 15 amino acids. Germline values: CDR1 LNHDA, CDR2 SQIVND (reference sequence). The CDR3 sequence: CASSKDRANTGELFF. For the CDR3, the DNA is TGTGCCAGTAGTAAAGACAGGGCGAACACCGGGGAGCTGTTTTTT.

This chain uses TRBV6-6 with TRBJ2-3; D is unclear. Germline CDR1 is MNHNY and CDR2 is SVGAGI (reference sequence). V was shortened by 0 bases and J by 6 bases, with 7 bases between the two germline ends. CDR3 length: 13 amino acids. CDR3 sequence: CASSYSVGDTQYF. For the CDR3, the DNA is TGTGCCAGCAGTTACTCGGTGGGCGATACGCAGTATTTT.

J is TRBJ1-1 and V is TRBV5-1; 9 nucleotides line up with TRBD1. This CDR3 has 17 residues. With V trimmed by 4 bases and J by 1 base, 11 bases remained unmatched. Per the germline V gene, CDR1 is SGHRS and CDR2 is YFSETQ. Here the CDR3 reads CASSSTGGGVANTEAFF. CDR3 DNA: TGCGCCAGCAGCAGTACAGGGGGCGGGGTGGCGAACACTGAAGCTTTCTTT.

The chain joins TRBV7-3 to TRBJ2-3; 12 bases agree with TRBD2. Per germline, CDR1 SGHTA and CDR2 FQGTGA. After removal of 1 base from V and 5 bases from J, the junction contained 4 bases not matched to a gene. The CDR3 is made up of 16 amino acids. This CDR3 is CASSLNPGLAGDTQYF. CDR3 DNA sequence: TGTGCCAGCAGCTTAAACCCGGGACTAGCGGGAGATACGCAGTATTTT.

CDR3 bases: TGTGCCAGCAGTACCTCTAGCGGGGGTTGGGAGACCCAGTACTTC. Translating it yields CASSTSSGGWETQYF. The rearrangement links TRBV6-6 to TRBJ2-5, with TRBD2 identical over 10 bases. The germline V gene has CDR1 MNHNY and CDR2 SVGAGI (reference sequence). The CDR3 is 15 amino acids. V dropped 5 bases and J dropped 5; count of bases not matched to a gene: 8.

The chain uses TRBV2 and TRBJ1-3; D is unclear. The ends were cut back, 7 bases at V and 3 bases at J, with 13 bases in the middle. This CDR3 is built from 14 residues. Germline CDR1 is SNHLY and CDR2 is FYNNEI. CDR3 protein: CASTAESRGNTIYF. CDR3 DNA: TGTGCCAGCACCGCGGAGTCCCGTGGAAACACCATATATTTT.

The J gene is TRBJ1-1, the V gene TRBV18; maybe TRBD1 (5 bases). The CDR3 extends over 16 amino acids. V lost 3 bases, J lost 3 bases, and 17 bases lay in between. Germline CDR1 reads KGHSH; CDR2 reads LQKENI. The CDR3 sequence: CASSPRTQRFYTEAFF. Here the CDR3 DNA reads TGTGCCAGCTCACCCAGGACACAGCGATTTTACACTGAAGCTTTCTTT.

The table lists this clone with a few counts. CDR3 in DNA: TGTGCCAGCAGCCAGGGACAGGGGAACACTGAAGCTTTCTTT. It encodes CASSQGQGNTEAFF. The chain employs TRBV4-2 and TRBJ1-1; 9 nucleotides match TRBD1. Unmatched junction bases numbered 0, after V lost 3 bases and J lost 1 base. Per germline, CDR1 LGHNA and CDR2 YNFKEQ. The CDR3 extends over 14 amino acids.

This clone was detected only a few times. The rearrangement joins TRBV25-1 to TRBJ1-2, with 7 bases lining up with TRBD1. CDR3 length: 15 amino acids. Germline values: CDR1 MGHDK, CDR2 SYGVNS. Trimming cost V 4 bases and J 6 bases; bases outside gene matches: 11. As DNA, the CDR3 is TGTGCCAGCAGTGCATTCGGGACAGCAGTGGATGGCTACACCTTC. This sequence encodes CASSAFGTAVDGYTF.

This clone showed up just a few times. The CDR3 sequence is CAWSFRGPTEAFF. CDR3 sequence (DNA): TGTGCCTGGAGTTTCAGGGGGCCCACTGAAGCTTTCTTT. The chain joins TRBV30 to TRBJ1-1; TRBD1 aligns across 8 bases. The V segment lost 2 bases and the J segment 4 bases; nucleotides outside the gene matches: 3. Germline V gene lookup returns CDR1 GTSNPN and CDR2 SVGIG (reference sequence). The length of the CDR3 is 13 residues.

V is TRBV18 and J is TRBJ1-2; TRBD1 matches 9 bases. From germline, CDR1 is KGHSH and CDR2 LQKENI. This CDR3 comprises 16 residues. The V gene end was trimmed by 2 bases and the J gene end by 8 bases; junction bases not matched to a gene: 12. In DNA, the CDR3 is TGTGCCAGCTCACCAGGGGACAGGGTAAAGTCGAGAGGCTACACCTTC. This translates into CASSPGDRVKSRGYTF.

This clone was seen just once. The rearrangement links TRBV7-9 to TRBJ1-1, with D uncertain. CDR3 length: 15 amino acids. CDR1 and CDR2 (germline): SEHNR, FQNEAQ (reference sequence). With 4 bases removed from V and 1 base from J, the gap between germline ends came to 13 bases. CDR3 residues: CASSYDGRGNTEAFF. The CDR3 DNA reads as TGTGCCAGCAGCTACGACGGAAGAGGGAACACTGAAGCTTTCTTT.